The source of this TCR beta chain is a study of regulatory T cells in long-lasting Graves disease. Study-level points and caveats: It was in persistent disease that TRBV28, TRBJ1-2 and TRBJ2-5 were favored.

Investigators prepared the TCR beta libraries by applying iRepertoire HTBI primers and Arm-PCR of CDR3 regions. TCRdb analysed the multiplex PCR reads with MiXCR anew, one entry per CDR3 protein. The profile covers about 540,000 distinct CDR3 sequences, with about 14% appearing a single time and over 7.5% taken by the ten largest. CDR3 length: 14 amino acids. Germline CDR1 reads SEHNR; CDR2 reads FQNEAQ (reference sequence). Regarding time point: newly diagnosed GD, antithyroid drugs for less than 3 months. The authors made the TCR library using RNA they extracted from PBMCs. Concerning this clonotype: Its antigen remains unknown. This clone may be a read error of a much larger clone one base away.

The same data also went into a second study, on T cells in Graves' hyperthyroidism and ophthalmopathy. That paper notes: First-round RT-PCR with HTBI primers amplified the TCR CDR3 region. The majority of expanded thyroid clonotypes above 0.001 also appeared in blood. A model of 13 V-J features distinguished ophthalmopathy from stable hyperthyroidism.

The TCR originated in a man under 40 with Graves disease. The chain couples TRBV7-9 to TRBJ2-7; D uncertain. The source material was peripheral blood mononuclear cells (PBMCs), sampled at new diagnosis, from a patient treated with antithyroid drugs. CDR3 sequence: CASSLSPRIYKQYF. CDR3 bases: TGTGCCAGCAGCTTAAGCCCCAGGATCTACAAGCAGTACTTC.